This record looks at one T cell receptor (beta chain) sequence and its context. Its binding antigen is unknown. Per-base quality was not reported, and no clone a single base away is much larger than it. The study profiled bulk TCR beta-chain repertoires in matched peripheral blood, tumor and adjacent normal breast tissue taken from fewer than 20 patients with early-stage breast cancer. Before surgery, roughly 5-10 mL of whole blood was collected in EDTA tubes and processed within 2 hours. Ficoll-Paque centrifugation in SepMate-50 tubes was used to isolate peripheral blood mononuclear cells. For storage in liquid nitrogen, PBMCs were cryopreserved as aliquots of about 2 to 4.5 million cells in around 90% FBS with 10% DMSO. The Qiagen AllPrep DNA/RNA Mini kit was used for genomic DNA extraction. Each sample was amplified as two independent genomic DNA replicates: 0.5 ug for blood and around 1.4 ug for tumor or normal breast. TCRB sequencing of genomic DNA was carried out with the ImmunoSeq Intro kit according to the manufacturer's instructions. Multiplex PCR ran around 29 cycles with proprietary primers and spike-in control sequences for absolute quantification. Single-end 150-bp reads were used to sequence an 87-bp fragment spanning the CDR3 plus the flanking V and J genes. Seven samples, with two replicates for each sample, were multiplexed per lane of an Illumina MiSeq using version 3.0 chemistry. For the original study's pipeline: The vendor's proprietary pipeline handled the raw data processing, merging both replicates into a single result for each sample. Productive rearrangements sharing the V-gene family, CDR3 amino acid sequence and J-gene segment were defined as clonotypes. To compute clonality, the normalized Shannon entropy (Pielou evenness) of TCRB abundances was subtracted from 1. To estimate T cell density, the total number of templates was divided by the input cell count, which was inferred from how much DNA went in. Recon, run with its default parameters, was used to estimate overall repertoire diversity and clonality. A clonotype was considered tumor-enriched if its abundance in tumor exceeded 0.1% and was at least 32-fold higher than its abundance in normal breast. TCRdb took over this immuneACCESS table, retaining in-frame rearrangements with V and J assigned. Such tables are incomplete; in checked studies, under half of the missing clones stem from an unresolved V gene, and the remainder is unexplained. For V, J and clone size, that table is used; D and trimming come from the DNA. In all, the sample holds about 69,000 clones, and 65% to 85% of those were seen once. The ten most abundant clones make up over 3.5% of the sample.

The entry originates in a study of early stage breast cancer tumors (dated by TCRdb to about 2017). Regarding the research as a whole: Of the approximately 15 invasive breast tumors, more than 9 were found to be estrogen receptor-positive, progesterone receptor-positive and HER2-negative. About 70% of the 12 ER+/PR+/HER2- tumors were invasive ductal carcinomas, while the other four were invasive lobular carcinomas. On average, each sample got 9 to 10-fold read coverage. A total of around 2.7 million templates, representing 1,097,674 unique clonotypes, were detected across all samples.

Trimming takes 5 bases from V and 0 bases from J, and the germline ends sit 11 bases apart. Inclusive of the bounding cysteine and phenylalanine, the CDR3 is 15 residues long. Solely the CDR3 DNA is kept, with 45 bases framed from the first base. CDR1 and CDR2 are read off the germline V gene (reference sequence) as PRHDT and FYEKMQ. Study-wide findings and limitations: Sequencing bulk genomic DNA from unsorted cells could not capture chain pairing or functional markers like CD4, CD8 and FOXP3. Compared with adjacent normal breast tissue, tumors had roughly 2.7-fold higher T cell density and higher clonality. Repertoires from blood resembled normal breast more closely than tumor, and using blood as a reference for each tissue separated tumor from normal in 14 of 16 patients. Because the cohort was small, analysis by tumor subtype was not possible. Enriched TCRB sequences shared across patients were found to be mostly commonly generated sequences that were unlikely to play an important role in the tumor microenvironment.

This receptor was identified in a person between 35 and 49 years old with breast cancer. The sample taken for sequencing was blood. The chain is encoded by TRBV13 joined to TRBJ1-3, with a weak D call of TRBD1 (5 bases match). The base sequence is TGTGCCAGCAGCCAAGGGGACTTCTCTGGAAACACCATATATTTT. Translated, this gives CASSQGDFSGNTIYF.